A selection of T cell receptor beta chains follows, all from one sample in a study of OX40 agonist ivuxolimab in advanced cancers. Using immunoSEQ multiplex PCR, the repertoire was profiled, and TCRdb retains in-frame clones only, with some absent. In the table there are 60,000 to 95,000 clones, less than 90% of which are singletons. Sequenced here: CD4+ or CD8+ T cells sorted from blood, sampled in a trial of the OX40 agonist ivuxolimab. These TCRs come from an adult with an advanced solid tumor such as melanoma, head and neck, liver or kidney cancer. Both conserved end residues are part of each CDR3. D genes are given only for firm matches. Only part of the rows carry a size: once, few, many, or a class if the clone is expanded.

TRBJ1-2	TRBV18	NA	TRBD1	CASGRDRDYGYTF	TGTGCCAGCGGTCGGGACAGGGATTATGGCTACACCTTC
TRBJ1-2	TRBV7-2	few	TRBD1	CASSTGQGLANYGYTF	TGTGCCAGCAGCACCGGACAGGGCCTAGCTAACTATGGCTACACCTTC
TRBJ1-5	TRBV5-1	NA	NA	CASSYESGSGNQPQHF	TGCGCCAGCAGCTATGAGTCGGGTTCGGGCAATCAGCCCCAGCATTTT
TRBJ2-5	TRBV27	NA	TRBD2	CASRVAGEETQYF	TGTGCCAGCAGAGTAGCGGGGGAAGAGACCCAGTACTTC
TRBJ1-3	TRBV18	NA	NA	CASSVGGHLSSGNTIYF	TGTGCCAGCTCAGTTGGAGGTCACCTAAGCTCTGGAAACACCATATATTTT
TRBJ1-2	TRBV30	NA	TRBD1	CAWGTGGYGGYTF	TGTGCCTGGGGGACAGGGGGATACGGTGGCTACACCTTC
TRBJ1-3	TRBV30	few	NA	CAGREGYGNTIYF	TGTGCCGGCAGGGAAGGGTATGGAAACACCATATATTTT
TRBJ2-5	TRBV5-1	NA	TRBD1	CASSLATGQPQETQYF	TGCGCCAGCAGCTTAGCTACGGGACAGCCACAAGAGACCCAGTACTTC
TRBJ2-3	TRBV7-2	NA	TRBD2	CASSLAFGDYLHTDTQYF	TGTGCCAGCAGCTTAGCTTTTGGGGACTACTTACACACAGATACGCAGTATTTT
TRBJ2-1	TRBV30	few	NA	CAWARRGARTYNEQFF	TGTGCCTGGGCCCGCCGGGGGGCCCGGACCTACAATGAGCAGTTCTTC
TRBJ2-3	TRBV2	NA	NA	CASSEGRKGTDTQYF	TGTGCCAGCAGTGAGGGCAGGAAGGGCACAGATACGCAGTATTTT
TRBJ2-1	TRBV6-4	NA	NA	CASSDSGGKGYNEQFF	TGTGCCAGCAGTGACTCGGGGGGAAAAGGGTACAATGAGCAGTTCTTC
TRBJ1-2	TRBV6-5	NA	NA	CASSYGQSNGYGYTF	TGTGCCAGCAGTTACGGGCAGAGTAATGGCTATGGCTACACCTTC
TRBJ1-5	TRBV7-2	NA	TRBD1	CASSPGQGSNQPQHF	TGTGCCAGCAGCCCTGGACAGGGTAGCAATCAGCCCCAGCATTTT
TRBJ1-5	TRBV7-6	once	TRBD1	CASSSGQGESNQPQHF	TGTGCCAGCAGCTCCGGACAGGGTGAGAGCAATCAGCCCCAGCATTTT
TRBJ2-5	TRBV7-3	NA	NA	CASSLRRQETQYF	TGTGCCAGCAGCTTAAGGAGACAAGAGACCCAGTACTTC
TRBJ2-7	TRBV6-5	NA	NA	CASSALYEQYF	TGTGCCAGCAGTGCCTTATACGAGCAGTACTTC
TRBJ2-1	TRBV6-4	NA	TRBD1	CASSDGQGDEQFF	TGTGCCAGCAGTGACGGACAGGGAGATGAGCAGTTCTTC
TRBJ2-7	TRBV19	NA	TRBD1	CASSDRGYEQYF	TGTGCCAGTAGCGACAGGGGCTACGAGCAGTACTTC
TRBJ1-1	TRBV4-1	NA	TRBD1	CASSPWTGNMNTEAFF	TGCGCCAGCAGCCCTTGGACAGGGAACATGAACACTGAAGCTTTCTTT
TRBJ1-1	TRBV30	few	NA	CAWSVRAQAFF	TGTGCCTGGAGTGTGCGGGCCCAAGCTTTCTTT
TRBJ2-1	TRBV4-3	NA	TRBD2	CASSRLAGANNEQFF	TGCGCCAGCAGCCGATTAGCGGGGGCTAACAATGAGCAGTTCTTC
TRBJ2-3	TRBV7-3	once	NA	CASSLGTGATDTQYF	TGTGCCAGCAGCTTAGGAACAGGTGCGACAGATACGCAGTATTTT
TRBJ2-2	TRBV7-2	NA	NA	CASSPPSGELFF	TGTGCCAGCAGCCCCCCCTCCGGGGAGCTGTTTTTT
TRBJ2-2	TRBV9	NA	TRBD2	CASSPRLAGDTGELFF	TGTGCCAGCAGCCCGCGACTAGCGGGGGACACCGGGGAGCTGTTTTTT
TRBJ1-1	TRBV11-2	once	TRBD1	CASSPRTGGTEAFF	TGTGCCAGCAGTCCGAGGACAGGGGGCACTGAAGCTTTCTTT
TRBJ2-2	TRBV7-2	NA	NA	CASSLVRGSYTGELFF	TGTGCCAGCAGCTTAGTTCGGGGGAGCTACACCGGGGAGCTGTTTTTT
TRBJ1-1	TRBV5-6	NA	NA	CVSSLSLGGLQDTEAFF	TGTGTCAGCAGCTTGAGTTTGGGGGGCCTTCAGGACACTGAAGCTTTCTTT
TRBJ1-5	TRBV28	few	NA	CASSFGGSSQPQHF	TGTGCCAGCAGTTTCGGAGGGTCGTCGCAGCCCCAGCATTTT
TRBJ1-6	TRBV5-1	NA	NA	CASKVNPGSSYNSPLHF	TGCGCCAGCAAAGTCAATCCAGGGAGCTCCTATAATTCACCCCTCCACTTT
TRBJ2-5	TRBV5-1	NA	NA	CASTLGAGEETQYF	TGCGCCAGTACCCTGGGGGCAGGGGAGGAGACCCAGTACTTC
TRBJ2-7	TRBV10-2	NA	NA	CASGGSSRGIPYEQYF	TGCGCCAGCGGTGGGTCTTCGCGGGGTATTCCCTACGAGCAGTACTTC
TRBJ1-1	TRBV6-5	NA	NA	CASRSTGQNTEAFF	TGTGCCAGCAGGTCCACAGGCCAGAACACTGAAGCTTTCTTT
TRBJ2-2	TRBV7-3	NA	TRBD2	CASSLNELSGASGELFF	TGTGCCAGCAGCTTAAATGAGCTTAGCGGGGCGTCCGGGGAGCTGTTTTTT
TRBJ2-5	TRBV2	NA	TRBD2	CASSPSGGAGETQYF	TGTGCCAGCAGCCCTAGCGGGGGGGCCGGAGAGACCCAGTACTTC
TRBJ1-1	TRBV19	NA	TRBD1	CASSSGDRLNAFF	TGTGCCAGTAGTAGTGGGGACAGGCTTAATGCTTTCTTT
TRBJ2-3	TRBV7-8	NA	TRBD2	CASSLGTSGVQSDTQYF	TGTGCCAGCAGCTTGGGGACTAGCGGGGTCCAGTCAGATACGCAGTATTTT
TRBJ1-6	TRBV4-3	NA	TRBD1	CASSQEKGQGNSPLHF	TGCGCCAGCAGCCAAGAAAAGGGACAGGGAAATTCACCCCTCCACTTT
TRBJ2-5	TRBV18	NA	NA	CASSPPGVQETQYF	TGTGCCAGCTCACCACCAGGGGTTCAAGAGACCCAGTACTTC
TRBJ1-4	TRBV5-6	NA	NA	CASSFEGRPGEKLFF	TGTGCCAGCAGCTTCGAAGGGAGGCCGGGAGAAAAACTGTTTTTT
TRBJ2-3	TRBV30	NA	NA	CAWIPPPTDTQYF	TGTGCCTGGATCCCCCCACCAACAGATACGCAGTATTTT
TRBJ1-4	TRBV19	NA	NA	CASQFSGTNEKLFF	TGTGCCAGCCAATTCTCCGGCACTAATGAAAAACTGTTTTTT
TRBJ2-1	TRBV9	NA	NA	CASSAPAGGPEQFF	TGTGCCAGCAGCGCTCCCGCGGGCGGTCCTGAGCAGTTCTTC
TRBJ2-3	TRBV27	NA	TRBD1	CASSFFRGQADTQYF	TGTGCCAGCAGTTTCTTCAGGGGGCAGGCAGATACGCAGTATTTT
TRBJ1-5	TRBV10-3	NA	NA	CAISDLDVIGLTSNQPQHF	TGTGCCATCAGTGATTTAGACGTTATTGGGCTAACTAGCAATCAGCCCCAGCATTTT